This T cell receptor beta chain was identified during a study of CD8 T cells in Susac syndrome. Trimming stripped 4 bases from V and 9 bases from J, with 13 bases between. CDR3 length equals 13 residues. Germline lookup yields CDR1 SQVTM and CDR2 ANQGSEA. cDNA came from about 0.5 to 1 ug RNA primed by random hexamers. Amplification of TCR beta CDR3 by immunoSEQ multiplex PCR spanned 54 Vbeta and 13 Jbeta. TCRdb reanalysed the immunoSEQ multiplex PCR reads using MiXCR and keeps one entry per CDR3 protein. The table lists approximately 65,000 distinct CDR3 sequences, just over 90% of them singletons. CD8+ and CD4+ T cells from blood underwent TCR beta sequencing.

The specimen sequenced was CD8+ T cells from PBMCs. The rearrangement links TRBV29-1 to TRBJ1-6; D gene ambiguous. The source is a human donor in good health. The CDR3 nucleotides are TGCAGCGTTGCCCTGGGATCGGGTTCACCCCTCCACTTT. It translates to CSVALGSGSPLHF.